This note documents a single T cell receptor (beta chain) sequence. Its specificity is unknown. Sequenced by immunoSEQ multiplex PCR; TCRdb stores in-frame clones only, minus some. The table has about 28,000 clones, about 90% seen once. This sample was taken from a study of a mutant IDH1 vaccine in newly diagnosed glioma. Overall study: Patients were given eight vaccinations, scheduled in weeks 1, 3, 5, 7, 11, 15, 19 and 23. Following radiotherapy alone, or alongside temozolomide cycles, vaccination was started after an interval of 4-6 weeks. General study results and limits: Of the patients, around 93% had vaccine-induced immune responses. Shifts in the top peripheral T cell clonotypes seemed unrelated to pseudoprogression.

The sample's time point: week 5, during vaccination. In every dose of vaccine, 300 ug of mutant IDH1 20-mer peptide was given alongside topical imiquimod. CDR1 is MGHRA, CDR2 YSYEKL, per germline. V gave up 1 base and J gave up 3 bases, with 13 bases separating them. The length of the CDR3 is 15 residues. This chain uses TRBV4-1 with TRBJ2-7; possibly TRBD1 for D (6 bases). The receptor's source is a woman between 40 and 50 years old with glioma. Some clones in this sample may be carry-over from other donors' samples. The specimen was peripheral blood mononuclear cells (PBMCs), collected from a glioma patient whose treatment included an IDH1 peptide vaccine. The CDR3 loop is CASSQAAGVNYEQYF. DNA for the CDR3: TGCGCCAGCAGCCAAGCAGCAGGGGTGAACTACGAGCAGTACTTC.